Given below is one TCR beta chain in context. Germline loops: CDR1 SGHVS, CDR2 FNYEAQ. The CDR3 has 17 residues. Trimming removed 1 base from V and 0 bases from J, with 15 bases in between. The data stem from a study of blood T cell repertoires in COVID-19. Study-level information: Some COVID-19 samples were acute and others convalescent; all came from the United States, Italy and Spain. Sample material is recorded as cDNA or gDNA derived from T cells, B-cell-depleted T cells, or PBMCs.

As processed by the authors: Amplification of reference gene primers was used by the study to estimate nucleated cell counts. The table came from immunoSEQ multiplex PCR; TCRdb's copy has only in-frame clones and leaves some out. D and trimming come from the DNA, and the V and J calls and clone size come from that table. The sample shows approximately 270,000 clones, 86% of them seen only once. Sample: peripheral blood. The source is a man in his forties with active or convalescent COVID-19. The chain employs TRBV7-6 and TRBJ1-1, with a weak D call TRBD1 (5 bases). CDR3 residues: CASSLDQGAYMNTEAFF. The CDR3 bases are TGTGCCAGCAGCTTAGATCAAGGGGCCTACATGAACACTGAAGCTTTCTTT.